This entry features one T cell receptor beta chain sequence. This CDR3 is also generated by other DNA sequences in the sample. The data are from a study of blood T cell repertoires in COVID-19. As handled by the study authors: Amplifying reference gene primers gave estimates of nucleated cell counts. Produced via immunoSEQ multiplex PCR; TCRdb's table is partial and in-frame only. That table furnishes V, J and clone size, whereas the DNA furnished D and trimming. Of 150,000 to 200,000 clones in the sample, 88% were seen once. V gave up 0 bases and J gave up 5 bases; unmatched junction bases: 5. Germline V lookup: CDR1 SGHRS, CDR2 YFSETQ. The CDR3 covers 15 residues.

This receptor was obtained from a human donor in a cohort sampled during active COVID-19. The sample comprised peripheral blood. The chain links TRBV5-1 to TRBJ2-1, with 7 positions matching TRBD1. The CDR3 nucleotides read TGCGCCAGCAGCTTGGGGGCAGGGGGTCACAATGAGCAGTTCTTC. Amino acids: CASSLGAGGHNEQFF.